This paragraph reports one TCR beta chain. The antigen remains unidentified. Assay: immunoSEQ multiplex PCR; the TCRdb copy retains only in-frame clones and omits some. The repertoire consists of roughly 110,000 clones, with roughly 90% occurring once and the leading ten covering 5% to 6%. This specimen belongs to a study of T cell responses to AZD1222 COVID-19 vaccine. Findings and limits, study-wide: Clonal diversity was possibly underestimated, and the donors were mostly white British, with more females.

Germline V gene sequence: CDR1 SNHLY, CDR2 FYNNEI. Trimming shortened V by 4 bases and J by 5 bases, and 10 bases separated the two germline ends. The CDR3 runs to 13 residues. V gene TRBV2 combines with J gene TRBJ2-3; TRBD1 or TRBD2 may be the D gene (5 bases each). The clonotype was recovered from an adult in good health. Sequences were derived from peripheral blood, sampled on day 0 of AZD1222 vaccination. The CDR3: CASSGQRQDTQYF. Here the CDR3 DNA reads TGTGCCAGCAGTGGACAGCGGCAAGATACGCAGTATTTT.